This T cell receptor (beta chain) is drawn from a study of control samples from healthy donors and cancer patients. The CDR3 is made up of 13 amino acids. The V end lost 0 bases, the J end lost 7 bases, and 10 bases lay between the germline ends. In germline, CDR1 is SGHRS, CDR2 YFSETQ. This table comes from immunoSEQ multiplex PCR, and its TCRdb copy is limited to in-frame clones, with some not included. There are hundreds of thousands of clones in the sample; about four fifths occur only once, and roughly 13% lies in the top ten. The clonotype was recovered from a woman aged 55-69 years with lung cancer. V is TRBV5-1 and J is TRBJ1-2; D unclear. Input material: PBMCs. The CDR3 region has the DNA TGCGCCAGCAGCTTGGGACAATGGGGTGGCTACACCTTC. Protein product: CASSLGQWGGYTF.